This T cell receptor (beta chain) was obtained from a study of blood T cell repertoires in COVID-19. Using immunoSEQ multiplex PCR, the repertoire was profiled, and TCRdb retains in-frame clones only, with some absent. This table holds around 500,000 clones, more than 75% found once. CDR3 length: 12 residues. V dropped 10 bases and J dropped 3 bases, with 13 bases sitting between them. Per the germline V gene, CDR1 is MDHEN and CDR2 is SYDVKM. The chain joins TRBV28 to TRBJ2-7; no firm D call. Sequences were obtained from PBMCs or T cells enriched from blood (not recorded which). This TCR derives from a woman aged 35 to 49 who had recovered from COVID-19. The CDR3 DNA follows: TGTGCCACTGTATCATCAGGCTACGAGCAGTACTTC. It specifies CATVSSGYEQYF. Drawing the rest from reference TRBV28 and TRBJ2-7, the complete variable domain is DVKVTQSSRYLVKRTGEKVFLECVQDMDHENMFWYRQDPGLGLRLIYFSYDVKMKEKGDIPEGYSVSREKKERFSLILESASTNQTSMYLCATVSSGYEQYFGPGTRLTVT.